The next 26 T cell receptor beta chains were all read from a single sample in a study of shared clonotypes between healthy human individuals. Produced via immunoSEQ multiplex PCR; TCRdb's table is partial and in-frame only. The table records 2 million to 2.5 million clones, 85% to 95% of them present only once. Input material: naive CD4+ T cells from PBMCs. Documented subset: CD45RA+ positively selected. The receptor set was obtained from a man aged 18 to 35 in good health. Some clones in this sample may be carry-over from other donors' samples.

The V gene is TRBV5-6, the J gene TRBJ2-7; D not resolved. The ends were cut back, 4 bases at V and 4 bases at J, with 15 bases in the middle. CDR1 is SGHDT and CDR2 is YYEEEE in the germline V gene. The CDR3 contains 14 residues. CDR3 bases: TGTGCCAGCAGCGCCGGACGCAGGCATTACGAGCAGTACTTC. This translates into CASSAGRRHYEQYF.

This chain joins TRBV2 and TRBJ1-5; no definite D call. CDR1 SNHLY and CDR2 FYNNEI come from the germline V gene. V lost 1 base, J lost 7 bases, and 8 bases lay in between. The CDR3 extends over 13 amino acids. The CDR3 DNA is TGTGCCAGCAGTGAAGAGCTTCGGCAGCCCCAGCATTTT. Amino acid sequence: CASSEELRQPQHF. The whole variable domain, filled in from reference TRBV2 and TRBJ1-5, reads EPEVTQTPSHQVTQMGQEVILRCVPISNHLYFYWYRQILGQKVEFLVSFYNNEISEKSEIFDDQFSVERPDGSNFTLKIRSTKLEDSAMYFCASSEELRQPQHFGDGTRLSIL.

This sequence joins TRBV19 and TRBJ2-2; unclear D gene. Germline CDR1 LNHDA, CDR2 SQIVND (reference sequence). V was clipped by 9 bases and J by 7 bases, with 9 bases between them. The CDR3 is made up of 11 amino acids. The CDR3 region has the DNA TGTGCCAGCTGGTTTGGCGGGGAGCTGTTTTTT. It is translated as CASWFGGELFF.

This rearrangement joins TRBV6-1 to TRBJ2-1; a weak D match, TRBD2 (6 bases). The germline CDR1 and CDR2 sequences are MNHNS and SASEGT. The V end lost 7 bases, the J end lost 3 bases, and 10 bases lay between the germline ends. The length of the CDR3 is 13 residues. CDR3 sequence reads: CASTREVYNEQFF. The CDR3 coding sequence is TGTGCCAGCACCAGGGAGGTCTACAATGAGCAGTTCTTC.

This clone was seen once. V and J are TRBV29-1 and TRBJ1-1, with TRBD1 as a possible D gene (5 bases). The germline V gene has CDR1 SQVTM and CDR2 ANQGSEA. CDR3 length: 16 residues. Between the trimmed V and J ends, which lost 6 bases and 5 bases, there was a span of 25 bases. The CDR3 loop is CSVPRMPQGRRTEAFF. The DNA for the CDR3 is TGCAGCGTCCCAAGGATGCCGCAGGGAAGACGGACTGAAGCTTTCTTT.

This chain connects TRBV4-1 to TRBJ2-3; 9 bases map to TRBD2. The CDR3 consists of 18 residues. The ends lost 3 bases at V and 7 bases at J; junction bases unmatched: 17. The germline V gene has CDR1 MGHRA and CDR2 YSYEKL. The CDR3 loop reads CASSQLMGREGRGNTQYF. As DNA, the CDR3 is TGCGCCAGCAGCCAGCTAATGGGGCGGGAGGGCCGTGGGAATACGCAGTATTTT.

J is TRBJ2-7 and V is TRBV5-1; D not resolved. Trimming left V 1 base short and J 0 bases short, with 8 bases between. The germline V gene has CDR1 SGHRS and CDR2 YFSETQ. This CDR3 spans 14 amino acids. CDR3 coding DNA: TGCGCCAGCAGCTTGCGGCGGAACTCCTACGAGCAGTACTTC. Translating it yields CASSLRRNSYEQYF.

The J gene is TRBJ2-2, the V gene TRBV11-2; no firm D call. The germline V gene encodes CDR1 SGHAT and CDR2 FQNNGV. The CDR3 sequence is 15 residues long. V was shortened by 5 bases and J by 0 bases, with 10 bases between the two germline ends. The CDR3 loop reads CASSKLTSNTGELFF. Written as DNA, the CDR3 is TGTGCCAGCAGCAAGTTAACGTCGAACACCGGGGAGCTGTTTTTT.

V is TRBV12-5 and J is TRBJ2-7; D possibly corresponds to TRBD2 (5 bases). CDR3 length equals 13 residues. CDR1 LGHNT and CDR2 FRNRAP come from the germline V gene. The germline V and J ends were trimmed by 9 bases and 6 bases, with 18 bases remaining between them. The CDR3 protein is CARTDWPLSEQYF. The CDR3 region has the DNA TGTGCTAGGACGGACTGGCCCCTCTCCGAGCAGTACTTC.

Worth noting for this clone: The conserved phenylalanine or tryptophan normally closing the CDR3 is absent here, so this likely arose from a read error. The DNA is omitted, as the CDR3 cannot be located on it reliably, and the CDR3 follows TCRdb's listing. This chain uses TRBV19 with TRBJ2-3; the table assigns TRBD2, which was not confirmed against the DNA. Germline lookup yields CDR1 LNHDA and CDR2 SQIVND (reference sequence). Both ends counted, the CDR3 spans 10 residues. The CDR3: CASSITTSSV.

The chain links TRBV6-5 to TRBJ2-1; 9 positions agree with TRBD1. From germline, CDR1 is MNHEY and CDR2 SVGAGI. The CDR3 has 15 residues. With 0 bases clipped from V and 8 bases from J, the junction kept 5 bases outside the gene matches. The DNA for the CDR3 is TGTGCCAGCAGTTACTCGGGACAGGGAAGGGATGAGCAGTTCTTC. Residues: CASSYSGQGRDEQFF.

DNA for the CDR3: TGCGCCCCAGAACGGTGCGGGAGAGATACGCAGTATTTT. Protein: CAPERCGRDTQYF. The chain combines TRBV10-1 with TRBJ2-3; 7 bases fit TRBD2. V was pared by 11 bases and J by 5 bases, with 10 bases of the junction left unmatched. Germline V gives CDR1 WNHNN, CDR2 SYGVQD (reference sequence). The length of the CDR3 is 13 residues.

This chain joins TRBV13 and TRBJ1-3; the match to TRBD1 covers 11 bases. The V gene's germline CDR1 is PRHDT and CDR2 FYEKMQ (reference sequence). The CDR3 sequence is 14 residues long. J was trimmed by 3 bases and V by 10 bases; bases with no gene match: 5. The CDR3 DNA reads as TGTGCCACCAGGGACAGGGGGTTTGGAAACACCATATATTTT. Residues: CATRDRGFGNTIYF. The variable domain in full, with the rest retrieved from reference TRBV13 and TRBJ1-3, is AAGVIQSPRHLIKEKRETATLKCYPIPRHDTVYWYQQGPGQDPQFLISFYEKMQSDKGSIPDRFSAQQFSDYHSELNMSSLELGDSALYFCATRDRGFGNTIYFGEGSWLTVV.

This chain uses TRBV9 with TRBJ2-7; the D call may be TRBD1 or TRBD2 (6 bases each). The germline gives CDR1 SGDLS, CDR2 YYNGEE. V was shortened by 4 bases and J by 4 bases, with 18 bases between the two germline ends. The CDR3 has 15 residues. In DNA form, the CDR3 reads TGTGCCAGCAGCCTTGGGGGGCAGCATCCTTACGAGCAGTACTTC. As protein: CASSLGGQHPYEQYF.

The J gene is TRBJ2-7, the V gene TRBV28; tentative D call: TRBD2 (6 bases). CDR3 length: 12 residues. The V gene lost 8 bases and the J gene lost 6 bases, with 14 bases spanning the gap. From germline, CDR1 is MDHEN and CDR2 SYDVKM. The CDR3 DNA is TGTGCCAGCGGGAGGCCTGGACTCGAGCAGTACTTC. This translates into CASGRPGLEQYF.

The chain couples TRBV28 to TRBJ1-1; 7 nucleotides line up with TRBD1. The ends lost 5 bases at V and 3 bases at J; junction bases unmatched: 9. Looked up from germline, CDR1 is MDHEN and CDR2 is SYDVKM. This CDR3 is 15 amino acids long. CDR3 nucleotides: TGTGCCAGCAGTCCTATCGACAGGGCCTACACTGAAGCTTTCTTT. Its protein product is CASSPIDRAYTEAFF. The whole variable domain, filled in from reference TRBV28 and TRBJ1-1, reads DVKVTQSSRYLVKRTGEKVFLECVQDMDHENMFWYRQDPGLGLRLIYFSYDVKMKEKGDIPEGYSVSREKKERFSLILESASTNQTSMYLCASSPIDRAYTEAFFGQGTRLTVV.

Concerning this clone: The same CDR3 is also encoded by other DNA sequences in this sample. The CDR3 DNA reads as TGTGCCAGCAGTTTGTCACAGAATACCTACGAGCAGTACTTC. Translation gives CASSLSQNTYEQYF. This sequence joins TRBV27 and TRBJ2-7; D is ambiguous. The germline CDR1 and CDR2 sequences are MNHEY and SMNVEV (reference sequence). The CDR3 covers 14 residues. V lost 3 bases and J lost 2, with 11 bases in between.

The J gene is TRBJ2-3, the V gene TRBV6-1; the match to TRBD2 covers 13 bases. Trimming cost V 2 bases and J 0 bases; bases outside gene matches: 8. From germline, CDR1 is MNHNS and CDR2 SASEGT. The CDR3 spans 19 residues. CDR3 in DNA: TGTGCCAGCAGTGAATTTCAGACGGGACTAGCGGGAAGCACAGATACGCAGTATTTT. Amino acids: CASSEFQTGLAGSTDTQYF.

CDR3 sequence reads: CASGDRNNQPQHF. As DNA, the CDR3 is TGTGCCAGCGGGGACAGAAACAATCAGCCCCAGCATTTT. The V call is TRBV27, the J call TRBJ1-5; TRBD1 matches at 7 bases. Trimming cost V 8 bases and J 3 bases; bases outside gene matches: 4. Germline CDR1 is MNHEY and CDR2 is SMNVEV (reference sequence). This CDR3 comprises 13 residues.

This clone has a handful of counts. The same CDR3 arises from other DNA sequences in this sample as well. This chain connects TRBV19 to TRBJ1-5; TRBD1 agrees at 8 bases. The CDR3 has 14 residues. V dropped 1 base and J dropped 7; count of bases not matched to a gene: 3. Per germline, CDR1 LNHDA and CDR2 SQIVND (reference sequence). CDR3 in amino acids: CASSIGQGWQPQHF. The DNA of the CDR3 is TGTGCCAGTAGTATAGGACAGGGGTGGCAGCCCCAGCATTTT.

This clone was recorded only once. The chain has TRBV5-1 and TRBJ1-2, with D perhaps matching TRBD1 (5 bases). The CDR3 extends over 13 amino acids. V lost 4 bases, J lost 14 bases, and 21 bases lay in between. Germline-derived CDR1 and CDR2 are SGHRS and YFSETQ. The CDR3 reads CASSPTWGEARTF. The CDR3 nucleotides are TGCGCCAGCAGCCCTACTTGGGGGGAAGCAAGGACCTTC.

This chain connects TRBV7-9 to TRBJ1-2; D is perhaps TRBD1 (5 bases). Germline values: CDR1 SEHNR, CDR2 FQNEAQ (reference sequence). CDR3 length: 15 residues. V was shortened by 6 bases and J by 5 bases, with 19 bases between the two germline ends. The CDR3 nucleotides are TGTGCCAGCAGTCCCGGGGGAACAGCTCTGTATGGCTACACCTTC. Its protein is CASSPGGTALYGYTF.

The chain is built from TRBV7-9 and TRBJ1-5; D is ambiguous. This CDR3 comprises 16 residues. V lost 2 bases, J lost 6 bases, and 17 bases lay in between. Germline V gene sequence: CDR1 SEHNR, CDR2 FQNEAQ (reference sequence). For the CDR3, the DNA is TGTGCCAGCAGCTTAAACGCCTACCCCGGGAGTCAGCCCCAGCATTTT. Amino acid sequence: CASSLNAYPGSQPQHF.

The chain couples TRBV28 to TRBJ2-2; the D gene is possibly TRBD2 (7 bases). Germline values: CDR1 MDHEN, CDR2 SYDVKM. The CDR3 runs to 15 residues. The V and J ends lost 5 bases and 6 bases respectively, with 16 bases between them. CDR3 nucleotide sequence: TGTGCCAGCAGTCCGCCGGGGGGCTTGGCCGGGGAGCTGTTTTTT. It yields the protein CASSPPGGLAGELFF.

CDR3 DNA sequence: TGCGCCAGCAGCCCAGGACTTGGGCGGGCGACGAACACCGGGGAGCTGTTTTTT. This codes for CASSPGLGRATNTGELFF. The chain recombines TRBV5-1 with TRBJ2-2; maybe TRBD2 (5 bases). Germline V CDR1 and CDR2: SGHRS, YFSETQ. The CDR3 has 18 residues. Trimming left V 4 bases short and J 0 bases short, with 19 bases between.

This chain links TRBV18 with TRBJ2-5; the D gene is possibly TRBD1 (5 bases). The germline CDR1 and CDR2 sequences are KGHSH and LQKENI. Trimming shortened V by 4 bases and J by 4 bases, and 19 bases separated the two germline ends. The CDR3 is 16 residues long. The CDR3 here is CASSRTYTTASETQYF. In nucleotides, the CDR3 is TGTGCCAGCTCACGTACATATACGACAGCGTCAGAGACCCAGTACTTC.